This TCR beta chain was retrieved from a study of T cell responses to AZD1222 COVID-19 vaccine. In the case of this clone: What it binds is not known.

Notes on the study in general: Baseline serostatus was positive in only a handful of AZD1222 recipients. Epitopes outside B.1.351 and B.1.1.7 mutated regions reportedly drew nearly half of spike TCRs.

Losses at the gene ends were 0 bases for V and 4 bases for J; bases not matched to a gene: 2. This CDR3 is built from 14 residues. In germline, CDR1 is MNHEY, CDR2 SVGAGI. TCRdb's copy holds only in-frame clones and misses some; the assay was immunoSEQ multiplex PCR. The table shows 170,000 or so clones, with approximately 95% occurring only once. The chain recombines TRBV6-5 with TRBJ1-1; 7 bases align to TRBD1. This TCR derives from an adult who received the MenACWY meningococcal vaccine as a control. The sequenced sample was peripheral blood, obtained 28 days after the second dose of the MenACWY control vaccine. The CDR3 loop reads CASSYSQGVTEAFF. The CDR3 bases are TGTGCCAGCAGTTACTCCCAGGGGGTCACTGAAGCTTTCTTT.